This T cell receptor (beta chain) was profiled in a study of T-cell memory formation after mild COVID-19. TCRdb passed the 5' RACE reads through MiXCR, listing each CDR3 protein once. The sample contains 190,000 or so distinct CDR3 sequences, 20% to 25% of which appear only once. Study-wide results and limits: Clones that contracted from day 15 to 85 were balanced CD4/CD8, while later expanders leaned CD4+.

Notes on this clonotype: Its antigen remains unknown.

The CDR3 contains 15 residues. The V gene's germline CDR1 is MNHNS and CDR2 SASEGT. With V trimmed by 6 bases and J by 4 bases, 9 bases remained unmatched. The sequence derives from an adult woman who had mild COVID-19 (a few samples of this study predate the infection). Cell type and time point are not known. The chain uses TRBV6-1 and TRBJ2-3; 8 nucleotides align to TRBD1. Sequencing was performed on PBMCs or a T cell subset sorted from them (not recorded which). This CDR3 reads CASRKTGAVADTQYF. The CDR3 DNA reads TGTGCCAGCAGGAAGACAGGGGCCGTTGCAGATACGCAGTATTTT.